There are a few counts of the clone carrying this T cell receptor (beta chain). The source of the sample is a study of shared clonotypes between healthy human individuals. The CDR3 runs to 14 residues. The repertoire was sequenced with immunoSEQ multiplex PCR; TCRdb's copy has only in-frame clones and lacks some. The table has roughly 700,000 clones, around 72% seen once. This chain links TRBV21-1 with TRBJ2-7. TRBV21-1 is tagged as a pseudogene. The receptor was isolated from a woman aged 25-40 years in good health. The sequenced sample was memory CD4+ T cells sorted from blood. Documented subset: CD45RA-negative fraction. For the CDR3, the DNA is TGTGCCAGCAGCAACTGTGCGACCGTACGGGAGCAGTACTTC. It codes for CASSNCATVREQYF.